Listed below are T cell receptor beta chains from one sample, sequenced in a study of identical twins. Each CDR3 protein gets one entry after TCRdb re-called the 5' RACE reads with MiXCR. In the table there are more than 1.5 million distinct CDR3 sequences, about 32% of which are singletons. Material: cord blood. The receptors originated from a newborn girl in good health. The CDR3 runs from the conserved cysteine through the conserved F or W. Fields, in order: clone size, J gene, D gene, V gene, CDR3 protein, CDR3 DNA. D genes are given only for firm matches. The size field is filled for only some rows; it gives once, few, many or a size class.

>-|TRBJ2-1|-|TRBV21-1
CASGAKTPIVGNEQFF
TGTGCCAGCGGGGCCAAGACTCCTATCGTAGGTAATGAGCAGTTCTTC
>-|TRBJ2-3|-|TRBV12-3/TRBV12-4
CASSLTRGGNGGQYF
TGTGCCAGCAGTTTGACGAGGGGGGGGAATGGGGGGCAGTATTTT
>many|TRBJ2-3|-|TRBV2
CASSKGADTQYF
TGTGCCAGCAGTAAAGGGGCTGATACGCAGTATTTT
>few|TRBJ2-1|-|TRBV12-3/TRBV12-4
CASSPTGPHNEQFF
TGTGCCAGCAGTCCCACCGGGCCCCACAATGAGCAGTTCTTC
>-|TRBJ2-6|TRBD2|TRBV7-2
CANSLVAGGTGANVLTF
TGTGCCAACAGCTTAGTTGCCGGGGGGACTGGGGCCAACGTCCTGACTTTC
>-|TRBJ1-2|-|TRBV28
CASTNTARGYTF
TGTGCCAGCACCAACACGGCTAGAGGCTACACCTTC
>-|TRBJ1-3|-|TRBV5-1
CASSLANAAYSGNTIYF
TGCGCCAGCAGCTTGGCCAACGCGGCCTACTCTGGAAACACCATATATTTT
>once|TRBJ2-7|-|TRBV7-7
CASSPSPTSEQYF
TGTGCTAGCAGCCCTAGCCCGACTAGCGAGCAGTACTTC
>few|TRBJ2-1|-|TRBV5-1
CASSFPASYNEQFF
TGCGCCAGCAGCTTCCCGGCCTCTTACAATGAGCAGTTCTTC
>-|TRBJ2-7|-|TRBV7-2
CASSRLTVQSYEQYF
TGTGCCAGCAGCCGGTTAACTGTACAATCCTACGAGCAGTACTTC
>-|TRBJ1-5|-|TRBV5-1
CASSSLRDTDTQHF
TGCGCCAGCAGCTCTCTCAGGGACACAGATACGCAGCATTTT
>few|TRBJ2-1|-|TRBV20-1
CSARGTKTYNEQFF
TGCAGTGCTAGAGGGACTAAAACCTACAATGAGCAGTTCTTC
>-|TRBJ2-2|-|TRBV12-3/TRBV12-4
CASRPGNTGELFF
TGTGCCAGCAGACCGGGAAACACCGGGGAGCTGTTTTTT
>many|TRBJ2-7|TRBD1|TRBV10-3
CAISRDSFSYEQYF
TGTGCCATCAGCCGGGACAGCTTCTCCTACGAGCAGTACTTC
>few|TRBJ2-7|-|TRBV2
CASSDLGLAPYEQYF
TGTGCCAGCAGTGACTTGGGACTCGCCCCCTACGAGCAGTACTTC
>-|TRBJ2-1|TRBD1|TRBV10-3
CAISEPKGGVQGEQFF
TGTGCCATCAGTGAGCCCAAAGGGGGCGTCCAGGGGGAGCAGTTCTTC
>-|TRBJ1-1|-|TRBV20-1
CSATPPDWDTEAFF
TGCAGTGCAACCCCCCCCGACTGGGACACTGAAGCTTTCTTT
>-|TRBJ1-5|TRBD1|TRBV3-1
CASSQSAIRTGGGQPQHF
TGTGCCAGCAGCCAATCGGCCATCCGGACAGGGGGGGGTCAGCCCCAGCATTTT
>-|TRBJ2-7|-|TRBV27
CASRRLVAYNEQYF
TGTGCCAGCAGAAGACTAGTGGCCTACAATGAGCAGTACTTC
>many|TRBJ1-5|TRBD1|TRBV12-3/TRBV12-4
CASSSGTVNQPQHF
TGTGCCAGCAGTTCTGGGACAGTCAATCAGCCCCAGCATTTT
>-|TRBJ2-5|-|TRBV4-1
CASSHVRGGSTETQYF
TGCGCCAGCAGTCATGTTCGGGGCGGAAGTACAGAGACCCAGTACTTC
>-|TRBJ1-2|-|TRBV28
CASSLSLGGNGYTF
TGTGCCAGCAGCCTCAGCCTCGGGGGGAATGGCTACACCTTC
>few|TRBJ1-2|-|TRBV2
CARGGGPNYGYTF
TGTGCCAGAGGGGGTGGACCTAACTATGGCTACACCTTC
>few|TRBJ2-7|-|TRBV30
CAWSVSFLRGIYEQYF
TGTGCCTGGAGTGTTTCGTTCCTACGGGGAATTTACGAGCAGTACTTC